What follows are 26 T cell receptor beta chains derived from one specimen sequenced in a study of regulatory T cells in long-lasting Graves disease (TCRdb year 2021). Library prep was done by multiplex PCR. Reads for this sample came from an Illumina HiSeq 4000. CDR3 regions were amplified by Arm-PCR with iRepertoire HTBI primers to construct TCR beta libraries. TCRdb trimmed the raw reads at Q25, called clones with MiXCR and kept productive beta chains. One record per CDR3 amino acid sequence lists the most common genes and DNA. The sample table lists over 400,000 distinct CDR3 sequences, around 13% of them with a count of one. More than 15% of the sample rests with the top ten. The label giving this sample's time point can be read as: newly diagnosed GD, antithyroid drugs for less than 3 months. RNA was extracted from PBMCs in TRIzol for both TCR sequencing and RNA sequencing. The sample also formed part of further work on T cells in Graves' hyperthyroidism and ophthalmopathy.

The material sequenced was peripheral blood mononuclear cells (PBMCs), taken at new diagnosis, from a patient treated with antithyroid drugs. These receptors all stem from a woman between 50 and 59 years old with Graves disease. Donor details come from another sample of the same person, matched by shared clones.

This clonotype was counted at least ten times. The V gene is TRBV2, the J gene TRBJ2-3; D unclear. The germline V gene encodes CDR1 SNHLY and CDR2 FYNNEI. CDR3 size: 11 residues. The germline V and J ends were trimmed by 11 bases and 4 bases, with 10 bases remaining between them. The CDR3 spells CARQLPDTQYF. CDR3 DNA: TGTGCCCGCCAGCTTCCAGATACGCAGTATTTT.

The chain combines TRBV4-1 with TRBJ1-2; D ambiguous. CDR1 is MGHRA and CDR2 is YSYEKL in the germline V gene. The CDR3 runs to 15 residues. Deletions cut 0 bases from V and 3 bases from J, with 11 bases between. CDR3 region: CASSQEIGPYYGYTF. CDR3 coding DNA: TGCGCCAGCAGCCAAGAAATAGGGCCGTACTATGGCTACACCTTC.

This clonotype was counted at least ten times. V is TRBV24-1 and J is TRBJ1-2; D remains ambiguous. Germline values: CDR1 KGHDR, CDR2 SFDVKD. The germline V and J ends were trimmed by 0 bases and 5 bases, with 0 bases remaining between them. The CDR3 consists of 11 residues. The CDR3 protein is CATSDLYGYTF. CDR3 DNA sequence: TGTGCCACCAGTGATTTGTATGGCTACACCTTC.

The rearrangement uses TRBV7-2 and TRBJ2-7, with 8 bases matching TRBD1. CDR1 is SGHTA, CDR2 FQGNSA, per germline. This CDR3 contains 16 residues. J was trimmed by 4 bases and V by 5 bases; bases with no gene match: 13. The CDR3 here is CASSARMRQGTYEQYF. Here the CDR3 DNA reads TGTGCCAGCAGCGCACGAATGAGACAGGGGACGTACGAGCAGTACTTC.

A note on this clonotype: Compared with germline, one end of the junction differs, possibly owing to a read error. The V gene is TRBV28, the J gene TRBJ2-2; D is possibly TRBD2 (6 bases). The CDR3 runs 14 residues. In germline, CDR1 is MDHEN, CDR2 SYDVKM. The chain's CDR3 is CASSIGGNTGELSF. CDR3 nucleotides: TGTGCCAGCAGTATTGGAGGGAACACCGGGGAGCTGTCTTTT.

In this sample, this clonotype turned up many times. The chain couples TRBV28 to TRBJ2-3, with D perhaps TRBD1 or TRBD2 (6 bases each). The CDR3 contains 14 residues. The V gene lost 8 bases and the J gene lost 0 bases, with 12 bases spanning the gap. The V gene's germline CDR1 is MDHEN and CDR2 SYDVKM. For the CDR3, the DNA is TGTGCCAGCTCTAAGGGGGGTAGCACAGATACGCAGTATTTT. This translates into CASSKGGSTDTQYF.

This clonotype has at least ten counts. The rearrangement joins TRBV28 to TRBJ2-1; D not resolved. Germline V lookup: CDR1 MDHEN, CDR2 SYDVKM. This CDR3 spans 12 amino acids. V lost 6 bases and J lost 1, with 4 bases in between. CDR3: CASRLSYNEQFF. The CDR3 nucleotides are TGTGCCAGCAGACTTTCCTACAATGAGCAGTTCTTC.

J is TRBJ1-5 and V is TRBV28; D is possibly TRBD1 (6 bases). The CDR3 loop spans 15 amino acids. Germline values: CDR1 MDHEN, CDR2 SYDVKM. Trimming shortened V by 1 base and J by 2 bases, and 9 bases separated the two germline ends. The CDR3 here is CASSLSQGGNQPQHF. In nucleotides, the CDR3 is TGTGCCAGCAGTTTATCACAGGGTGGCAATCAGCCCCAGCATTTT.

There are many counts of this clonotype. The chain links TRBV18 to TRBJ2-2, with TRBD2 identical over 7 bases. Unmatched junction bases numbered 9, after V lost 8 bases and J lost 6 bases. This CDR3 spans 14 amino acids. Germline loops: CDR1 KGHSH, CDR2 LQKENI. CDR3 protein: CASQPGLTAGELFF. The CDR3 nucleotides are TGTGCCAGCCAGCCGGGACTAACAGCCGGGGAGCTGTTTTTT.

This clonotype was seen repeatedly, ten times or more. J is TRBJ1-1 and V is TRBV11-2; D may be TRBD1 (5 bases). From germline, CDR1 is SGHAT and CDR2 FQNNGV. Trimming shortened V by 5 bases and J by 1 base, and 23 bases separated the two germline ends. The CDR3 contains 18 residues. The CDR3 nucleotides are TGTGCCAGCAGCCCCGGCGGGAGAGGACACACCGAGAACACTGAAGCTTTCTTT. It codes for CASSPGGRGHTENTEAFF.

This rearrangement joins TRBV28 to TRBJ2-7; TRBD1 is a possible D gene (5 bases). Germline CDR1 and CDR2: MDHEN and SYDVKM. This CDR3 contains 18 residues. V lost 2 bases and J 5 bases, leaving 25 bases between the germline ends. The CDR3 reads CASSLGIPGDSASHEQYF. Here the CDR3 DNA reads TGTGCCAGCAGTTTAGGGATACCGGGCGACAGCGCTTCTCACGAGCAGTACTTC.

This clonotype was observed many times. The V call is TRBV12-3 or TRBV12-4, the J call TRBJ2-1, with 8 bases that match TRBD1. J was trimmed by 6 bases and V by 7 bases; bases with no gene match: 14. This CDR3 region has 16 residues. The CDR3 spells CASMGLGRTGGNEQFF. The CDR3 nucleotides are TGTGCCAGCATGGGGCTTGGCCGAACAGGGGGCAATGAGCAGTTCTTC.

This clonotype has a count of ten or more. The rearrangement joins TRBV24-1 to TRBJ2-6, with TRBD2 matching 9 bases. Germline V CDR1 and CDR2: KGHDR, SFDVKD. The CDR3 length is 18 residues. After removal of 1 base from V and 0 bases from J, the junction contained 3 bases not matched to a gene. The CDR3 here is CATSDFASGNSGANVLTF. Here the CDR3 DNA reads TGTGCCACCAGTGATTTCGCTAGCGGGAACTCTGGGGCCAACGTCCTGACTTTC.

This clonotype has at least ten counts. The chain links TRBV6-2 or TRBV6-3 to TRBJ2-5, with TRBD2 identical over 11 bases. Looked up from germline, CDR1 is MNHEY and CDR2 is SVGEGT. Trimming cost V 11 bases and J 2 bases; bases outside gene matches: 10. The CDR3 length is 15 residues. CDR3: CAGRLAGGIQETQYF. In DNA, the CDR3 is TGTGCCGGACGGCTAGCGGGAGGCATACAAGAGACCCAGTACTTC.

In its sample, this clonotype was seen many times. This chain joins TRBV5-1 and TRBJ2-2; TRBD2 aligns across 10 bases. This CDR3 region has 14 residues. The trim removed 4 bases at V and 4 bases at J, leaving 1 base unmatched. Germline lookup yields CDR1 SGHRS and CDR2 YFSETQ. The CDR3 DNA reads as TGCGCCAGCAGCAAGCGGGAGGGCACCGGGGAGCTGTTTTTT. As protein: CASSKREGTGELFF.

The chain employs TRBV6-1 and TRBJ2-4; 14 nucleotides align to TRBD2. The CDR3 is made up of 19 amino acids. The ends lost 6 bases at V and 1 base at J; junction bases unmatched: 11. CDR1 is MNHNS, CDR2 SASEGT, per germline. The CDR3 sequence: CASRDLGLAGGWAKNIQYF. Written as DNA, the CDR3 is TGTGCCAGCAGAGATCTCGGACTAGCGGGAGGTTGGGCCAAAAACATTCAGTACTTC.

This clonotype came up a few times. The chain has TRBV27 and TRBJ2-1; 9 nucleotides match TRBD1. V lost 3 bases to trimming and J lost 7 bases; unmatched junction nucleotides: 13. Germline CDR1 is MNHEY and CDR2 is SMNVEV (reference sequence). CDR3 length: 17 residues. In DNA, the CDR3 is TGTGCCAGCAGTTTCGAACGAGGGACAGGGCTTTTGAATGAGCAGTTCTTC. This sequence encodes CASSFERGTGLLNEQFF.

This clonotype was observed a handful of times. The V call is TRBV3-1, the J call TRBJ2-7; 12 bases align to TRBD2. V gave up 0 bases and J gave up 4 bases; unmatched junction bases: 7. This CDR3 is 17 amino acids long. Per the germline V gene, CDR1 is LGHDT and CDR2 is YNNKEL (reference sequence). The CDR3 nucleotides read TGTGCCAGCAGCCAAGAAAGACTAGCGGGAGAAGGGTACGAGCAGTACTTC. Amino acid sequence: CASSQERLAGEGYEQYF.

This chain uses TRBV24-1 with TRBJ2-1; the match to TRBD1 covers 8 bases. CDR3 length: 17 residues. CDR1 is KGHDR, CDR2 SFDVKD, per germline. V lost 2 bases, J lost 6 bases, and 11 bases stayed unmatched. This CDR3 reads CATSDYAAGGRGNEQFF. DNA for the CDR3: TGTGCCACCAGTGATTACGCGGCAGGGGGCCGAGGCAATGAGCAGTTCTTC.

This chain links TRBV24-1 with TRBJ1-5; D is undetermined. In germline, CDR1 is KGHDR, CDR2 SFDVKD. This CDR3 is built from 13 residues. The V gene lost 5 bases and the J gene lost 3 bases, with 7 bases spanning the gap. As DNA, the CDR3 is TGTGCCACCAGTGGGCAGGTCAATCAGCCCCAGCATTTT. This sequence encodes CATSGQVNQPQHF.

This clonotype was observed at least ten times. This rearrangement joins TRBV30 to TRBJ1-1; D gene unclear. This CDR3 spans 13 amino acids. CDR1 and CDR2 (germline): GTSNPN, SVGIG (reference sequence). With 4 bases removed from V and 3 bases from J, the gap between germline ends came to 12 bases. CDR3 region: CAWTGRTDTEAFF. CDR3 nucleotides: TGTGCCTGGACGGGCAGGACTGACACTGAAGCTTTCTTT.

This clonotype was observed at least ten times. This chain's CDR3 is CASSLGAENSNQPQHF. In DNA, the CDR3 is TGTGCCAGCAGTTTAGGGGCAGAAAATAGCAATCAGCCCCAGCATTTT. The chain combines TRBV27 with TRBJ1-5; possible D gene TRBD1, 5 bases. In germline, CDR1 is MNHEY, CDR2 SMNVEV (reference sequence). The CDR3 is 16 residues long. V dropped 2 bases and J dropped 0 bases, with 11 bases sitting between them.

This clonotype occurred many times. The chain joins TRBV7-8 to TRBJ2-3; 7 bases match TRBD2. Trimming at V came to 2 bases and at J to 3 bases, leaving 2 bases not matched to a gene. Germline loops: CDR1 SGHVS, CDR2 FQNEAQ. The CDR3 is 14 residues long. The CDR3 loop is CASSLRRETDTQYF. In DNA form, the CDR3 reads TGTGCCAGCAGCTTACGGCGGGAGACAGATACGCAGTATTTT.

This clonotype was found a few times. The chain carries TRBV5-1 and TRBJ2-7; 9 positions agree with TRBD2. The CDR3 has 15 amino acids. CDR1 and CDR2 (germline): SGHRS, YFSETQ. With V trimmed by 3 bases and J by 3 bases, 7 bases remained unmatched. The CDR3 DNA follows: TGCGCCAGCAGCTGGGCGGCTAGCGGGAACTACGAGCAGTACTTC. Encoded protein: CASSWAASGNYEQYF.

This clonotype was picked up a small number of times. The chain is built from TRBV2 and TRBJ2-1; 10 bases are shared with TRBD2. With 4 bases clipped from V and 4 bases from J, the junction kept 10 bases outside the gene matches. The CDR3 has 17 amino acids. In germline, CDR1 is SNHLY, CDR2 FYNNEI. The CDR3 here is CASSVAPTSGAYNEQFF. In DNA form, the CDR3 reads TGTGCCAGCAGTGTCGCCCCAACTAGCGGGGCGTACAATGAGCAGTTCTTC.

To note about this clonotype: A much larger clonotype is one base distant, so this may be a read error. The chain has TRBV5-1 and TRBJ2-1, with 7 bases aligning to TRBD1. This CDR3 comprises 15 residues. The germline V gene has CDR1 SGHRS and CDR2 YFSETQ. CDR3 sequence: CASSPDRVNYNERFF. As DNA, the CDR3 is TGCGCCAGCAGCCCAGACAGGGTGAACTACAATGAGCGGTTCTTC.